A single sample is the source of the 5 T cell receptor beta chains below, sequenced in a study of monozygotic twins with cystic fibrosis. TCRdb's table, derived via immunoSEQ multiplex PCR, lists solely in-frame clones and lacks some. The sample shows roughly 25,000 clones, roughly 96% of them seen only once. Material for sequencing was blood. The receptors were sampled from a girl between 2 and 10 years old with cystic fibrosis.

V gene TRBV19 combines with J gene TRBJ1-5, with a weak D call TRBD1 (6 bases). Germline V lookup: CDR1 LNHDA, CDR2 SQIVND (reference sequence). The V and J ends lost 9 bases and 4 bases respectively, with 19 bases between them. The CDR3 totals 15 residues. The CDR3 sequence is CASELLGQKNQPQHF. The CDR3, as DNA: TGTGCCAGCGAGCTTCTAGGACAGAAGAATCAGCCCCAGCATTTT.

The CDR3 DNA is TGTGCCAGCAGCTCCTTTGAAGTACGGGACGCCAAACTACCCTACGAGCAGTACTTC. This gives the protein CASSSFEVRDAKLPYEQYF. The V call is TRBV7-8, the J call TRBJ2-7; tentatively, D is TRBD1 or TRBD2 (5 bases each). V gave up 4 bases and J gave up 2 bases, with 27 bases separating them. The germline V gene encodes CDR1 SGHVS and CDR2 FQNEAQ. The CDR3 loop spans 19 amino acids. Combining the CDR3 with reference TRBV7-8 and TRBJ2-7 gives the whole variable domain GAGVSQSPRYKVAKRGQDVALRCDPISGHVSLFWYQQALGQGPEFLTYFQNEAQLDKSGLPSDRFFAERPEGSVSTLKIQRTQQEDSAVYLCASSSFEVRDAKLPYEQYFGPGTRLTVT.

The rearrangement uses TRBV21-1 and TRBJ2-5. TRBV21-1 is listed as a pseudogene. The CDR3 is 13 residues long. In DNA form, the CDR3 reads TGTGCCAGCCCACATGGGGGTCAAGAGACCCAGTACTTC. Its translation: CASPHGGQETQYF.

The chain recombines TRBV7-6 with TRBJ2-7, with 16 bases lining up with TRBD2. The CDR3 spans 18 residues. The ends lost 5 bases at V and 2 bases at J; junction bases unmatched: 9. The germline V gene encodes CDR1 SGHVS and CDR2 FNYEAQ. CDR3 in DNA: TGTGCCAGCAGCCTTCGACCGGGACTAGCGGGAGGGCCCTACGAGCAGTACTTC. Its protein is CASSLRPGLAGGPYEQYF.

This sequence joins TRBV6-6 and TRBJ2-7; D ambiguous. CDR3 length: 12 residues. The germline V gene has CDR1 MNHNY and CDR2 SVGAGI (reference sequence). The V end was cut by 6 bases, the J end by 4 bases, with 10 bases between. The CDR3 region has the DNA TGTGCCAGCAGACTCGGGCCTTACGAGCAGTACTTC. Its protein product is CASRLGPYEQYF.